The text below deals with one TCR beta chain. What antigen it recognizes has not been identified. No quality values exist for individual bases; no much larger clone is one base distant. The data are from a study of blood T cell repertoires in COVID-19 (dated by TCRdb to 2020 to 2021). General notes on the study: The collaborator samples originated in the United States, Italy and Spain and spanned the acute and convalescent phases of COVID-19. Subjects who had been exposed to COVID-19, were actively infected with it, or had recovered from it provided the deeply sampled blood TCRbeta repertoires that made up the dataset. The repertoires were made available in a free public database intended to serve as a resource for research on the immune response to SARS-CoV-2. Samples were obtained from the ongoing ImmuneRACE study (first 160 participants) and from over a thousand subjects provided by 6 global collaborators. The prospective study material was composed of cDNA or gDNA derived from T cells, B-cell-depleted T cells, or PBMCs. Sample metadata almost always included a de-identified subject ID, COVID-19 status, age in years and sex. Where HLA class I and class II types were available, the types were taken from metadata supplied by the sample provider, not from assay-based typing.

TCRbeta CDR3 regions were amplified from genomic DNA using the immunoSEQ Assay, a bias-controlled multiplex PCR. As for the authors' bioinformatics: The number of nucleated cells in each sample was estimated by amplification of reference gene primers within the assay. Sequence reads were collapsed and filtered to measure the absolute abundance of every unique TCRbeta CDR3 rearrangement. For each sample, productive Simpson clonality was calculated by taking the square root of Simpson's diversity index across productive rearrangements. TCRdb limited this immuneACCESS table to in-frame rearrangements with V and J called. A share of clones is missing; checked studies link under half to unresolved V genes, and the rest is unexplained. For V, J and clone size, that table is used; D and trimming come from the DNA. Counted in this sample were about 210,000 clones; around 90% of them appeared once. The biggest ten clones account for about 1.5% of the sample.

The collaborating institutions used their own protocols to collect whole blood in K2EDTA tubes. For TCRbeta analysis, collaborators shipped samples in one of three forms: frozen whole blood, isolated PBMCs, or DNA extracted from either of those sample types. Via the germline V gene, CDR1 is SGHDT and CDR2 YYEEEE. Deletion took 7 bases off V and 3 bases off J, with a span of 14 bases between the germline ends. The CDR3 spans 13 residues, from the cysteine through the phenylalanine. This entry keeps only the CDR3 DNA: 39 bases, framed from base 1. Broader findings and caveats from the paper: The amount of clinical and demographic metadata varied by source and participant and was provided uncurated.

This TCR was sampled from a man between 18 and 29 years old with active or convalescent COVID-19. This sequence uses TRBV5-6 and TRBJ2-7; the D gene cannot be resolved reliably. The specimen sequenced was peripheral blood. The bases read TGTGCCAGCCATGGCGGAGCGAACTACGAGCAGTACTTC. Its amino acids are CASHGGANYEQYF.